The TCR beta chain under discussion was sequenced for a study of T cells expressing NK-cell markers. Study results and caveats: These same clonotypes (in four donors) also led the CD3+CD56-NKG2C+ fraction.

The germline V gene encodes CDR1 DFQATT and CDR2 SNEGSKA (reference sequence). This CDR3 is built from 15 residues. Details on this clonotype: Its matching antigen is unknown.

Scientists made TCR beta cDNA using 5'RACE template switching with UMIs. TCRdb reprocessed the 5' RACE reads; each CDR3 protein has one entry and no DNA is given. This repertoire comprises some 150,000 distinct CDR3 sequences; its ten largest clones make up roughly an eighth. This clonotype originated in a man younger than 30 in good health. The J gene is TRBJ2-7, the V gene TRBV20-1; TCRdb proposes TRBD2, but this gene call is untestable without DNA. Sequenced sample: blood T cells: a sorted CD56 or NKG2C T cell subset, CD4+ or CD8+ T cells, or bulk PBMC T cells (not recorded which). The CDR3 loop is CSARKLADPPYEQYF.